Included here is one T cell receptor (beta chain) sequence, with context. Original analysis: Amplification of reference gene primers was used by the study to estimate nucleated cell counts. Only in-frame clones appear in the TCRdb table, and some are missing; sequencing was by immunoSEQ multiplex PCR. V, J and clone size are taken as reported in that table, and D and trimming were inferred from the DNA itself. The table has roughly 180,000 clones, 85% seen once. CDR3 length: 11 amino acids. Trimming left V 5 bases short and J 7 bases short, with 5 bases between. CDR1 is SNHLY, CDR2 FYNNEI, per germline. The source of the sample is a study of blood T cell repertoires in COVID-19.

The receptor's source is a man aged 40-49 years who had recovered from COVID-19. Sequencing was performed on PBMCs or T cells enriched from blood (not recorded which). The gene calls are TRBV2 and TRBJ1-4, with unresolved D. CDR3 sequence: CASSFGEKLFF. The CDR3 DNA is TGTGCCAGCAGTTTCGGTGAAAAACTGTTTTTT. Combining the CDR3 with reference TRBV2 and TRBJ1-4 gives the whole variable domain EPEVTQTPSHQVTQMGQEVILRCVPISNHLYFYWYRQILGQKVEFLVSFYNNEISEKSEIFDDQFSVERPDGSNFTLKIRSTKLEDSAMYFCASSFGEKLFFGSGTQLSVL.